This T cell receptor (beta chain) was captured in a study of T cell responses to AZD1222 COVID-19 vaccine. Whole-study results and caveats: Possibly, clonal diversity was underestimated; donors were largely white British and included more females.

On this clone itself: Its specificity is unknown.

Sequencing used immunoSEQ multiplex PCR; TCRdb keeps in-frame clones, though not all of them. This sample has about 100,000 clones; roughly 86% occur once, and the top ten carry 3.5% to 4.5%. V dropped 0 bases and J dropped 4; count of bases not matched to a gene: 2. The V gene's germline CDR1 is SEHNR and CDR2 FQNEAQ (reference sequence). The CDR3 is 16 residues long. The rearrangement links TRBV7-9 to TRBJ1-4; 10 bases are a match to TRBD1. This TCR was sampled from an adult in good health. This material consisted of peripheral blood, taken on day 0 of MenACWY control vaccination. CDR3 protein: CASSLAGTGVNEKLFF. Here the CDR3 DNA reads TGTGCCAGCAGCTTAGCCGGGACAGGGGTTAATGAAAAACTGTTTTTT.